This T cell receptor beta chain was captured in a study of blood T cell repertoires in COVID-19. Study-level background: The United States, Italy and Spain provided the acute and convalescent COVID-19 samples. PBMCs, B-cell-depleted T cells, or T cells were the source of the cDNA or gDNA that made up the material.

Enrolment of Seattle patients took place during active infection, and they were followed longitudinally. Under the authors' procedure: Scientists estimated how many nucleated cells there were by amplifying reference gene primers. Using immunoSEQ multiplex PCR, the repertoire was profiled, and TCRdb retains in-frame clones only, with some absent. The V and J calls and clone size come from that table; D and trimming were worked out from the DNA. This sample has some 350,000 clones, with around 87% found just once. The CDR3 is 18 residues long. Looked up from germline, CDR1 is WNHNN and CDR2 is SYGVQD (reference sequence). J was trimmed by 0 bases and V by 5 bases; bases with no gene match: 9.

The sample was peripheral blood. This receptor was identified in a woman aged 45-65 years with COVID-19, enrolled during active disease. V usage is TRBV10-1 and J usage is TRBJ2-1; 11 bases map to TRBD2. For the CDR3, the DNA is TGCGCCAGCAGTCTAGGACTAGCGGGTAAGAGCTCCTACAATGAGCAGTTCTTC. Residues: CASSLGLAGKSSYNEQFF.